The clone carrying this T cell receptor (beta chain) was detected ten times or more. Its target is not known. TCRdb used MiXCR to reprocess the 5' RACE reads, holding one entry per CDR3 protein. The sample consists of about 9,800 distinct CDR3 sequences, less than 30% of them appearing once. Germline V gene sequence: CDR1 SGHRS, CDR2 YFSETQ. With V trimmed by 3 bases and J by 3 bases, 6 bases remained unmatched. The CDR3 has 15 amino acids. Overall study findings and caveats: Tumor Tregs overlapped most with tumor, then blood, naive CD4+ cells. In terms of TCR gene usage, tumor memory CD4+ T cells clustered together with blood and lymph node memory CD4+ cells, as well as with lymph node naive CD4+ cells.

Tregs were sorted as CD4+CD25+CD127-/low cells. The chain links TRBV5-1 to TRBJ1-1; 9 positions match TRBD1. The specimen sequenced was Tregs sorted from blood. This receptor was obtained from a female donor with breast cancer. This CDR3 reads CASSSSGTGYTEAFF. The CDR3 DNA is TGCGCCAGCAGCTCTTCCGGGACAGGGTACACTGAAGCTTTCTTT. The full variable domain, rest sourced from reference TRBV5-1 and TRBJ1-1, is KAGVTQTPRYLIKTRGQQVTLSCSPISGHRSVSWYQQTPGQGLQFLFEYFSETQRNKGNFPGRFSGRQFSNSRSEMNVSTLELGDSALYLCASSSSGTGYTEAFFGQGTRLTVV.